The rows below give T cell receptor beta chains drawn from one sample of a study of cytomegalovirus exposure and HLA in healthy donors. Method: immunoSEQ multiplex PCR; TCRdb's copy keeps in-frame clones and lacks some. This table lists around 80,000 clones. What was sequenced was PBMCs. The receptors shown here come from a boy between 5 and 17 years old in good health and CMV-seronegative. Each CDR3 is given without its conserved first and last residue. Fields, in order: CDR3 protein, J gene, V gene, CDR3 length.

ASSLAGNTEAF | TRBJ1-1 | TRBV28 | 11
ASSGQGVTDKQY | TRBJ2-3 | TRBV18 | 12
AWSMAENTEAF | TRBJ1-1 | TRBV30 | 11
ASSLDYAAHTEAF | TRBJ1-1 | TRBV11-3 | 13
ASSLVGLAGGSYEQY | TRBJ2-7 | TRBV7-8 | 15
ASTSDDYPGSRDYGYT | TRBJ1-2 | TRBV19 | 16
ASSQDPQGDQPQH | TRBJ1-5 | TRBV4-1 | 13
ASSLDGLRAEAF | TRBJ1-1 | TRBV5-1 | 12
ASRCGLADWEQY | TRBJ2-7 | TRBV11-3 | 12
ASSQGPGGGGTEAF | TRBJ1-1 | TRBV4-1 | 14
ASSLTGGTNEQY | TRBJ2-7 | TRBV6-6 | 12
ATSRADRGQETQY | TRBJ2-5 | TRBV15 | 13
ASKTGDGTVNGEY | TRBJ2-7 | TRBV27 | 13
ASSLDSGNTEAF | TRBJ1-1 | TRBV5-4 | 12
SVKGTVSDNEQF | TRBJ2-1 | TRBV29-1 | 12
ASSYSWQAYTDTQY | TRBJ2-3 | TRBV6-5 | 14
AISESLVGGSIKAF | TRBJ1-1 | TRBV10-3 | 14
ASSFALRSRAGGNTGELF | TRBJ2-2 | TRBV7-6 | 18
ARGGRGADNEQF | TRBJ2-1 | TRBV30 | 12
ASSLSSGGYNEQF | TRBJ2-1 | TRBV5-1 | 13
ATSEGVQTEAF | TRBJ1-1 | TRBV15 | 11
ASSPGSQGWDIQY | TRBJ2-4 | TRBV6-5 | 13
AWSRGSYNEQF | TRBJ2-1 | TRBV30 | 11
ASSGDYNEQF | TRBJ2-1 | TRBV7-9 | 10
ASSERQGLLAGGVYEQY | TRBJ2-7 | TRBV6-1 | 17
ASSPAAEVSYEQY | TRBJ2-7 | TRBV19 | 13
ASSSQQWNEQF | TRBJ2-1 | TRBV19 | 11
ASREDRGPGANVLT | TRBJ2-6 | TRBV9 | 14
AISEGVSVEAF | TRBJ1-1 | TRBV10-3 | 11
ASSYSRRTPYEQY | TRBJ2-7 | TRBV6-5 | 13
ASSETGSLIEKLF | TRBJ1-4 | TRBV6-1 | 13
ASSYADRLTYEQY | TRBJ2-7 | TRBV6-5 | 13
ASSPPPAGVAYNEQF | TRBJ2-1 | TRBV4-3 | 15
ASSLFVRGVDEQY | TRBJ2-7 | TRBV7-9 | 13
ASSVAWTADNEQF | TRBJ2-1 | TRBV9 | 13
ASSAMGLAGSEQY | TRBJ2-7 | TRBV19 | 13
ASSSSGTSPYEQY | TRBJ2-7 | TRBV28 | 13
ASSLVLGDTGELF | TRBJ2-2 | TRBV7-9 | 13
ASSLVSWRGYT | TRBJ1-2 | TRBV28 | 11
ASSYYARRNTEAF | TRBJ1-1 | TRBV6-5 | 13
ASSHPLSRGLEQY | TRBJ2-7 | TRBV6-5 | 13
ATSSRRDSNQPQH | TRBJ1-5 | TRBV15 | 13
ASSIWGVSDTGELF | TRBJ2-2 | TRBV19 | 14
ASSPRSQSYSGNTIY | TRBJ1-3 | TRBV13 | 15